This paragraph reports one TCR beta chain. From germline, CDR1 is DFQATT and CDR2 SNEGSKA (reference sequence). The length of the CDR3 is 13 residues. V trimming: 6 bases; J trimming: 5 bases; junction bases outside the gene matches: 5. TCRdb ran MiXCR on the 5' RACE reads and lists one entry per CDR3 protein. The table records just under 65,000 distinct CDR3 sequences, 22% of them present only once. This sequence joins TRBV20-1 and TRBJ2-4; 9 bases map to TRBD1. This TCR derives from a female donor with breast cancer. What was sequenced was memory CD4+ T cells sorted from a lymph node. Sample subset: memory CD4+ T cells, CD4+CD45RO+CD25-. CDR3: CSALTGGQNIQYF. The CDR3 DNA reads as TGCAGTGCACTCACAGGGGGCCAAAACATTCAGTACTTC.